The rows below give T cell receptor beta chains drawn from one sample of a study of cytomegalovirus exposure and HLA in healthy donors. Repertoires were generated with immunoSEQ multiplex PCR, while TCRdb's copy carries only in-frame clones and drops some. Counted here are 75,000 to 90,000 clones, roughly 80% occurring once; the ten biggest clones make up around 3.4%. The specimen was PBMCs. Source of these receptors: a man aged 45-65 years in good health and CMV-seronegative. CDR3s include the opening cysteine and the closing phenylalanine or tryptophan. D genes are given only for firm matches. The listing skips clone size in some rows; elsewhere it reads once, few, many or a size class.

abundance: -; v_gene: TRBV6-1; j_gene: TRBJ2-1; d_gene: TRBD2; CDR3nt: TGTGCCAGCAGTGAACTAGCGGGGGTTGGTGAGCAGTTCTTC; CDR3aa: CASSELAGVGEQFF
abundance: -; v_gene: TRBV5-1; j_gene: TRBJ1-1; d_gene: TRBD1; CDR3nt: TGCGCCAGCAGCCTGGGACAGGGCGGGGACACTGAAGCTTTCTTT; CDR3aa: CASSLGQGGDTEAFF
abundance: -; v_gene: TRBV6-4; j_gene: TRBJ1-1; d_gene: -; CDR3nt: TGTGCCAGCAGGAATCACGGGGGCGGGGGTGAAGCTTTCTTT; CDR3aa: CASRNHGGGGEAFF
abundance: -; v_gene: TRBV7-9; j_gene: TRBJ2-1; d_gene: TRBD2; CDR3nt: TGTGCCAGCAGCTTAAGGACTAGCGAATACAATGAGCAGTTCTTC; CDR3aa: CASSLRTSEYNEQFF
abundance: -; v_gene: TRBV29-1; j_gene: TRBJ2-2; d_gene: TRBD1; CDR3nt: TGCAGCGTTGAATTGGGGACAGGACATATCACCGGGGAGCTGTTTTTT; CDR3aa: CSVELGTGHITGELFF
abundance: once; v_gene: TRBV19; j_gene: TRBJ1-3; d_gene: -; CDR3nt: TGTGCCAGTAGTCTTGACAGGTGGGACTCTGGAAACACCATATATTTT; CDR3aa: CASSLDRWDSGNTIYF
abundance: -; v_gene: TRBV6-4; j_gene: TRBJ1-2; d_gene: -; CDR3nt: TGTGCCAGCCTCACGACGGATCAAGATGGGATCAGGGTCACCTTC; CDR3aa: CASLTTDQDGIRVTF
abundance: -; v_gene: TRBV5-8; j_gene: TRBJ2-3; d_gene: TRBD2; CDR3nt: TGTGCCAGCAGCTTGCCAGGGAGGGTTACAGATACGCAGTATTTT; CDR3aa: CASSLPGRVTDTQYF
abundance: -; v_gene: TRBV28; j_gene: TRBJ2-7; d_gene: TRBD2; CDR3nt: TGTGCCAGCCTCTTCGGGGGGGGCGACGAGCAGTACTTC; CDR3aa: CASLFGGGDEQYF
abundance: -; v_gene: TRBV2; j_gene: TRBJ2-1; d_gene: TRBD2; CDR3nt: TGTGCCAGCAATAGCGGGAGAAGCTACAATGAGCAGTTCTTC; CDR3aa: CASNSGRSYNEQFF
abundance: -; v_gene: TRBV4-1; j_gene: TRBJ2-7; d_gene: -; CDR3nt: TGCGCCAGCAGCCAAGATCGGTTTAGCACCTACGAGCAGTACTTC; CDR3aa: CASSQDRFSTYEQYF
abundance: -; v_gene: TRBV12-5; j_gene: TRBJ1-1; d_gene: -; CDR3nt: TGTGCTAGTGGGCCCAACCAATACAGGAACACTGAAGCTTTCTTT; CDR3aa: CASGPNQYRNTEAFF
abundance: many; v_gene: TRBV2; j_gene: TRBJ2-7; d_gene: -; CDR3nt: TGTGCCAGCAGAAGAGGGGGGACAGTCTCCTACGAGCAGTACTTC; CDR3aa: CASRRGGTVSYEQYF
abundance: -; v_gene: TRBV7-9; j_gene: TRBJ1-2; d_gene: -; CDR3nt: TGTGCCAGCAGCTTAGGGACAGCCTATGGCTACACCTTC; CDR3aa: CASSLGTAYGYTF
abundance: many; v_gene: TRBV11-1; j_gene: TRBJ2-1; d_gene: TRBD2; CDR3nt: TGTGCCAGCAGCCCAAAGCGGGGGGGCTACAATGAGCAGTTCTTC; CDR3aa: CASSPKRGGYNEQFF
abundance: -; v_gene: TRBV7-2; j_gene: TRBJ2-5; d_gene: TRBD2; CDR3nt: TGTGCCAGCAGCTCCAGCGGGGGTAAGAAGACCCAGTACTTC; CDR3aa: CASSSSGGKKTQYF
abundance: -; v_gene: TRBV4-1; j_gene: TRBJ2-7; d_gene: -; CDR3nt: TGCGCCAGCAGCCTGCAGGGGGGATACGAGCAGTACTTC; CDR3aa: CASSLQGGYEQYF
abundance: -; v_gene: TRBV6-1; j_gene: TRBJ2-5; d_gene: TRBD2; CDR3nt: TGTGCCAGCATAGTAGGGACTAGCGGGACCTCCCCGTACTTC; CDR3aa: CASIVGTSGTSPYF
abundance: once; v_gene: TRBV5-5; j_gene: TRBJ2-5; d_gene: TRBD1; CDR3nt: TGTGCCAGCAGCACCTGGGACAGGGAGGTGTCGACCCAGTACTTC; CDR3aa: CASSTWDREVSTQYF
abundance: once; v_gene: TRBV9; j_gene: TRBJ1-1; d_gene: -; CDR3nt: TGTGCCAGCAGCGTAGAGCCAGGGTTGAACACTGAAGCTTTCTTT; CDR3aa: CASSVEPGLNTEAFF
abundance: -; v_gene: TRBV6-5; j_gene: TRBJ1-2; d_gene: -; CDR3nt: -; CDR3aa: CASSSGQGARGYTF
abundance: -; v_gene: TRBV9; j_gene: TRBJ1-2; d_gene: -; CDR3nt: TGTGCCAGCAGCGTAGGGCAGGTTTCGTATGGCTACACCTTC; CDR3aa: CASSVGQVSYGYTF
abundance: -; v_gene: TRBV28; j_gene: TRBJ2-7; d_gene: -; CDR3nt: TGTGCCAGCAGCTTCGGGGGAAGCCACGAGCAGTACTTC; CDR3aa: CASSFGGSHEQYF
abundance: -; v_gene: TRBV10-3; j_gene: TRBJ1-4; d_gene: -; CDR3nt: TGTGCCATCAGTGAGTCACAGGGTAATGAAAAACTGTTTTTT; CDR3aa: CAISESQGNEKLFF
abundance: once; v_gene: TRBV7-9; j_gene: TRBJ1-3; d_gene: -; CDR3nt: TGTGCCAGCAGCTTGGCTGCTGGTACCAGGGGAAACACCATATATTTT; CDR3aa: CASSLAAGTRGNTIYF
abundance: -; v_gene: TRBV7-2; j_gene: TRBJ2-3; d_gene: TRBD2; CDR3nt: TGTGCCAGCAGACTAGCGGGGCCCCGGGATACGCAGTATTTT; CDR3aa: CASRLAGPRDTQYF
abundance: -; v_gene: TRBV6-1; j_gene: TRBJ1-5; d_gene: -; CDR3nt: TGTGCCAGCACTGACGGACAATATAGCAATCAGCCCCAGCATTTT; CDR3aa: CASTDGQYSNQPQHF
abundance: once; v_gene: TRBV6-5; j_gene: TRBJ2-7; d_gene: TRBD1; CDR3nt: TGTGCCACCCAAGGGACAGCCTACGAGCAGTACTTC; CDR3aa: CATQGTAYEQYF
abundance: -; v_gene: TRBV4-1; j_gene: TRBJ2-7; d_gene: TRBD2; CDR3nt: TGCGCCAGCAGCCAAAGGACTAGCGGGGGGCCAGGATACGAGCAGTACTTC; CDR3aa: CASSQRTSGGPGYEQYF
abundance: -; v_gene: TRBV2; j_gene: TRBJ2-3; d_gene: -; CDR3nt: TGTGCCAGCAGTGTCAGGGGGGCCCGGGATACGCAGTATTTT; CDR3aa: CASSVRGARDTQYF
abundance: -; v_gene: TRBV7-7; j_gene: TRBJ2-5; d_gene: -; CDR3nt: TGTGCTAGCAGCATCAGGGAAATCGGGGAGACCCAGTACTTC; CDR3aa: CASSIREIGETQYF
abundance: -; v_gene: TRBV7-3; j_gene: TRBJ2-3; d_gene: TRBD2; CDR3nt: TGTGCCAGCAGCCCACATCCGGGGGGGCTGGGCACAGATACGCAGTATTTT; CDR3aa: CASSPHPGGLGTDTQYF
abundance: -; v_gene: TRBV4-1; j_gene: TRBJ2-2; d_gene: TRBD2; CDR3nt: TGCGCCAGCAGCCAAGACCCTCTAGCGGGGGGCCCACGGAGCGGGGAGCTGTTTTTT; CDR3aa: CASSQDPLAGGPRSGELFF
abundance: -; v_gene: TRBV6-1; j_gene: TRBJ2-2; d_gene: -; CDR3nt: TGTGCCAGCAACGGGTTCGCAACCGGGGAGCTGTTTTTT; CDR3aa: CASNGFATGELFF
abundance: -; v_gene: TRBV18; j_gene: TRBJ2-1; d_gene: -; CDR3nt: TGTGCCAGCTCACCACCGACAGCCCAGAGCTCCTACAATGAGCAGTTCTTC; CDR3aa: CASSPPTAQSSYNEQFF
abundance: -; v_gene: TRBV27; j_gene: TRBJ2-7; d_gene: -; CDR3nt: TGTGCCACCTTCTCAGCGGGCGAGCAGTACTTC; CDR3aa: CATFSAGEQYF
abundance: -; v_gene: TRBV10-3; j_gene: TRBJ1-2; d_gene: -; CDR3nt: TGTGCCATCAGTGAGTCAGACAGCTCGACGTATGGCTACACCTTC; CDR3aa: CAISESDSSTYGYTF
abundance: once; v_gene: TRBV6-6; j_gene: TRBJ2-7; d_gene: TRBD1; CDR3nt: TGTGCCAGCAGTTACCCCCGGACAGGGGCGGACGAGCAGTACTTC; CDR3aa: CASSYPRTGADEQYF
abundance: -; v_gene: TRBV6-1; j_gene: TRBJ1-2; d_gene: TRBD1; CDR3nt: TGTGCCAGCAGTGAATCCGGCCCCGGGACAGCTAGGGGTGGCTACACCTTC; CDR3aa: CASSESGPGTARGGYTF
abundance: once; v_gene: TRBV7-9; j_gene: TRBJ1-4; d_gene: -; CDR3nt: TGTGCCAGCAGCTTAGTTACTGGGGGTGCGGGAGATGAAAAACTGTTTTTT; CDR3aa: CASSLVTGGAGDEKLFF
abundance: -; v_gene: TRBV28; j_gene: TRBJ1-1; d_gene: -; CDR3nt: TGTGCCAGCAGGTCAGGTTTCGGAGCTTTCTTT; CDR3aa: CASRSGFGAFF
abundance: -; v_gene: TRBV4-1; j_gene: TRBJ2-7; d_gene: TRBD2; CDR3nt: TGCGCCAGCAGCCAAGCGTCGGGACTAGCGGCTCCCTACGAGCAGTACTTC; CDR3aa: CASSQASGLAAPYEQYF
abundance: -; v_gene: TRBV30; j_gene: TRBJ2-1; d_gene: -; CDR3nt: TGTGCCTTAAAGCCAGCGGGTGACTACAATGAGCAGTTCTTC; CDR3aa: CALKPAGDYNEQFF